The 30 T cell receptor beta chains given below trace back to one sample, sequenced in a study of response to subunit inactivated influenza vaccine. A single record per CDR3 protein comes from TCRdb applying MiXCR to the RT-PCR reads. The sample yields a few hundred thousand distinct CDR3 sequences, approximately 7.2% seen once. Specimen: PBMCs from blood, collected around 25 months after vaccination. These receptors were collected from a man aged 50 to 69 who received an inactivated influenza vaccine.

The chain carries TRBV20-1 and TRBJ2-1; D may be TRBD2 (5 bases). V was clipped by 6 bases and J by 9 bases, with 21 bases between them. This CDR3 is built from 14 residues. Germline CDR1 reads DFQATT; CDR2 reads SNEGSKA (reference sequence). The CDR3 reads CSAIEPASISEQFF. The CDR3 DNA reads TGCAGTGCCATAGAGCCGGCTAGCATTAGTGAGCAGTTCTTC.

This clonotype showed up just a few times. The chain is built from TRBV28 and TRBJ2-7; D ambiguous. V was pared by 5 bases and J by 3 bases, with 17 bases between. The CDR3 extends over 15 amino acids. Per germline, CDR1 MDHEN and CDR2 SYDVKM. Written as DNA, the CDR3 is TGTGCCAGCAGTCATCCTAGGGCCCCGAGCTACGAGCAGTACTTC. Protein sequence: CASSHPRAPSYEQYF.

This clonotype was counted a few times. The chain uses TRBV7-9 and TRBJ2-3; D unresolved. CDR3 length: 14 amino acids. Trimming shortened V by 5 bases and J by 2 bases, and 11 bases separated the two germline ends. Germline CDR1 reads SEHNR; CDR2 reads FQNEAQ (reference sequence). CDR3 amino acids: CASSRDVVTDTQYF. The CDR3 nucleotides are TGTGCCAGCAGCCGAGACGTGGTCACAGATACGCAGTATTTT.

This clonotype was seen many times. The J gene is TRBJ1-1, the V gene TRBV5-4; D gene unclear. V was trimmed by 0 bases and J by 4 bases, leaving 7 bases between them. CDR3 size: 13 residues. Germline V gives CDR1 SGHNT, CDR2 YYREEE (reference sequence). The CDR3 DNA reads TGTGCCAGCAGCTTGGACGGGATCACTGAAGCTTTCTTT. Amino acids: CASSLDGITEAFF.

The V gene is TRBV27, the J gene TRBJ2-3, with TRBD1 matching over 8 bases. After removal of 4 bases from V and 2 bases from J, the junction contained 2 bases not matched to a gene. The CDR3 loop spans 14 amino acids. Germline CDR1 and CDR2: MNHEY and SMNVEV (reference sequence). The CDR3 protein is CASSSQGATDTQYF. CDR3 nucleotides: TGTGCCAGCAGTTCTCAGGGGGCCACAGATACGCAGTATTTT.

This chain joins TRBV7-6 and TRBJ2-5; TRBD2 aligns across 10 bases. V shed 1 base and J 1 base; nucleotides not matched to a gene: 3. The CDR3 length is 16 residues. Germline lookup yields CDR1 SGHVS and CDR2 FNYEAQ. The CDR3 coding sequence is TGTGCCAGCAGCTTAGGTTGGACTAGCGGCCAAGAGACCCAGTACTTC. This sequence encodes CASSLGWTSGQETQYF. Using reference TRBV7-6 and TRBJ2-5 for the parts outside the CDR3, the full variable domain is GAGVSQSPRYKVTKRGQDVALRCDPISGHVSLYWYRQALGQGPEFLTYFNYEAQQDKSGLPNDRFSAERPEGSISTLTIQRTEQRDSAMYRCASSLGWTSGQETQYFGPGTRLLVL.

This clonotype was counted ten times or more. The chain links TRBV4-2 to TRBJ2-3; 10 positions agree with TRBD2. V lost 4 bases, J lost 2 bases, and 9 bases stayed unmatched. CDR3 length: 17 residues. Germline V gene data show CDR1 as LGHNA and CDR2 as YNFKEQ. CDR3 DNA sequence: TGTGCCAGCAGCCCTGGGTCTAGCGGGGGATACACAGATACGCAGTATTTT. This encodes CASSPGSSGGYTDTQYF.

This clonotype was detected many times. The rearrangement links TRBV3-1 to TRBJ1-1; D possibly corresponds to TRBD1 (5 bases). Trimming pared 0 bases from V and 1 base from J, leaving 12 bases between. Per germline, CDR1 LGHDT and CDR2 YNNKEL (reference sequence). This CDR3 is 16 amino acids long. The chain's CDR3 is CASSQEVQGRNTEAFF. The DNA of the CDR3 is TGTGCCAGCAGCCAAGAGGTTCAGGGAAGGAACACTGAAGCTTTCTTT.

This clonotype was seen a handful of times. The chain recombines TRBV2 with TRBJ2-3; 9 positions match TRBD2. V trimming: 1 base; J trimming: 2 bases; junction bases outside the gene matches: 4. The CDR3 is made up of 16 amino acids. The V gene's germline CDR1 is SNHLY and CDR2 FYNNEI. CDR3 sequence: CASSEGTSALTDTQYF. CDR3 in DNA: TGTGCCAGCAGTGAAGGGACTAGCGCCCTCACAGATACGCAGTATTTT.

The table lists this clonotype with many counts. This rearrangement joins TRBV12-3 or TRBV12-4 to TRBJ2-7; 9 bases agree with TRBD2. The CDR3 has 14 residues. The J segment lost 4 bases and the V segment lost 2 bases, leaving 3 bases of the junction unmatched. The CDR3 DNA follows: TGTGCCAGCAGTTTAAGGACTAGCGTGTACGAGCAGTACTTC. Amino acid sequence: CASSLRTSVYEQYF.

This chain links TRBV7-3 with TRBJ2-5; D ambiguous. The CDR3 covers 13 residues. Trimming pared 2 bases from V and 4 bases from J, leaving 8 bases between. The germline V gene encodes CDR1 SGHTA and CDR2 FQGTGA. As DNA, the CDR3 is TGTGCCAGCAGCTTACTTCTGGGAGAGACCCAGTACTTC. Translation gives CASSLLLGETQYF.

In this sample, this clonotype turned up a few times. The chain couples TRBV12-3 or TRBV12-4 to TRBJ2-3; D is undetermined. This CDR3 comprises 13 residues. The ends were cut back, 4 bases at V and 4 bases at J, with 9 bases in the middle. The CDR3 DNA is TGTGCCAGCAGTTCCGGGCTGCCAGATACGCAGTATTTT. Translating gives CASSSGLPDTQYF.

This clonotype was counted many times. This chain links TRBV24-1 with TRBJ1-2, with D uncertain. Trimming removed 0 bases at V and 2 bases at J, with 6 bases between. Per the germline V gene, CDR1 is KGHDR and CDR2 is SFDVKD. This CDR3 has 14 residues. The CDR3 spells CATSDLRANYGYTF. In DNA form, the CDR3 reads TGTGCCACCAGTGATTTGCGGGCCAACTATGGCTACACCTTC.

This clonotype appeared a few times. CDR3 loop: CATSLGGAGANVLTF. The CDR3 DNA reads TGTGCCACCTCCCTTGGGGGCGCTGGGGCCAACGTCCTGACTTTC. This rearrangement joins TRBV19 to TRBJ2-6; weak D call: TRBD1 (6 bases). Germline-derived CDR1 and CDR2 are LNHDA and SQIVND (reference sequence). With 10 bases removed from V and 2 bases from J, the gap between germline ends came to 15 bases. CDR3 size: 15 residues.

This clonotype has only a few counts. CDR3 residues: CASSRLGWSSSYNEQFF. CDR3 nucleotides: TGCGCCAGCAGCCGACTAGGGTGGTCCTCCTCCTACAATGAGCAGTTCTTC. The gene calls are TRBV4-3 and TRBJ2-1; tentative D call: TRBD2 (6 bases). The germline CDR1 and CDR2 sequences are LGHNA and YSLEER. This CDR3 is 17 amino acids long. V dropped 4 bases and J dropped 0 bases, with 16 bases sitting between them.

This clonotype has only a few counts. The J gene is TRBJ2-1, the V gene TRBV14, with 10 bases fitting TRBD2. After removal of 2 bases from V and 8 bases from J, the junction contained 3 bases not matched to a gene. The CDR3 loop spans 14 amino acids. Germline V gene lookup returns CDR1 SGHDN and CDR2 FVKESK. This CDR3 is CASSQLAGVHEQFF. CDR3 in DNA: TGTGCCAGCAGCCAACTAGCGGGAGTTCATGAGCAGTTCTTC.

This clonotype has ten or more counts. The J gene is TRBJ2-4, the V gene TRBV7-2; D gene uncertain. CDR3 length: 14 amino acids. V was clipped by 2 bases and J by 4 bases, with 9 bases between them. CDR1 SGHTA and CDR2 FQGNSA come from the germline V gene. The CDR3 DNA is TGTGCCAGCAGCTTATTTTCCAGTAAAAACATTCAGTACTTC. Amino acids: CASSLFSSKNIQYF.

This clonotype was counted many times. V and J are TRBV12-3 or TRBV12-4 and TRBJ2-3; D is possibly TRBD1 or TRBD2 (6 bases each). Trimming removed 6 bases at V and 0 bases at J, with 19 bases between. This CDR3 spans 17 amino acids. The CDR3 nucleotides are TGTGCCAGCAGCGCTGGCTCCGGGGGCTGGAGCACAGATACGCAGTATTTT. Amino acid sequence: CASSAGSGGWSTDTQYF.

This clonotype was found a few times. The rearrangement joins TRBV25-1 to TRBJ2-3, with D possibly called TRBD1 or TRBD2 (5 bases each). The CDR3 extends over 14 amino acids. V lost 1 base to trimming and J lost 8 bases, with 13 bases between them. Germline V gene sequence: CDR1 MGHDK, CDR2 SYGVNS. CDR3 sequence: CASSESGWDATQYF. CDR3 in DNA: TGTGCCAGCAGTGAATCCGGATGGGACGCTACGCAGTATTTT.

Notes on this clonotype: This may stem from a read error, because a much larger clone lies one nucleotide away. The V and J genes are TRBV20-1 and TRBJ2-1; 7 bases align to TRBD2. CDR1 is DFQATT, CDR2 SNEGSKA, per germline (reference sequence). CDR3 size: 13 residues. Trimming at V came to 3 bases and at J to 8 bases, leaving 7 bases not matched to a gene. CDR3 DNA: TGCAGTGCTAGCGGCGGGGGTTGGCATGAGCAGTTCTTC. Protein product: CSASGGGWHEQFF.

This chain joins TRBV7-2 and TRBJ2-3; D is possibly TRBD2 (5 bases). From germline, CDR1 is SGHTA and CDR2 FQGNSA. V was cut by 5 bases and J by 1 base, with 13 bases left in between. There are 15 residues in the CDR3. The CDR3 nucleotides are TGTGCCAGCAGCCTAGGCGGGTCAGGCACAGATACGCAGTATTTT. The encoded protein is CASSLGGSGTDTQYF.

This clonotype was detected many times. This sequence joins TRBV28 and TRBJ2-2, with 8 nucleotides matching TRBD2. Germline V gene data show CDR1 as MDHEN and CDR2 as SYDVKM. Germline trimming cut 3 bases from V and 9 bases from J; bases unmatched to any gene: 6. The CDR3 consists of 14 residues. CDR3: CASSFSGAARELFF. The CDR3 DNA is TGTGCCAGCAGTTTTAGCGGGGCGGCCAGGGAGCTGTTTTTT.

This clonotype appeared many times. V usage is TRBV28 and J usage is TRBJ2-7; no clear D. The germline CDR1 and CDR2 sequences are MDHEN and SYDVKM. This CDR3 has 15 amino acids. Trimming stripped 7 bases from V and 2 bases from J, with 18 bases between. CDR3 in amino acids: CASTPYVKSTYEQYF. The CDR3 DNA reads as TGTGCCAGCACCCCGTACGTGAAAAGTACCTACGAGCAGTACTTC.

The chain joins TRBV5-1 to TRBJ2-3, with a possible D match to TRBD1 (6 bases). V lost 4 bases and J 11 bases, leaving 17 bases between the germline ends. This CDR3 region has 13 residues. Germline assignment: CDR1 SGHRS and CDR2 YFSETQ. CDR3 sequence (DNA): TGCGCCAGCAGCCCCGAGACGAGCAGGGGGCAGTATTTT. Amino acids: CASSPETSRGQYF.

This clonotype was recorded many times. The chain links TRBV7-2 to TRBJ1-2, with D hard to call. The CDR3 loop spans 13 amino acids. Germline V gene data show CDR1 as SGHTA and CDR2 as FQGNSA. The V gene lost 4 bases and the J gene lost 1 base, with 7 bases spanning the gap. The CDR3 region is CASSSSHNYGYTF. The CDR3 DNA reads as TGTGCCAGCAGCTCGAGCCATAACTATGGCTACACCTTC.

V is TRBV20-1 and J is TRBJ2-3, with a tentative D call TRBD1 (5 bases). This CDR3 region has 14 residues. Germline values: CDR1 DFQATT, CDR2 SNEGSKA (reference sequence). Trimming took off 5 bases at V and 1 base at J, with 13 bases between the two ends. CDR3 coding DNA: TGCAGTGCTTGGCAGGGCCGGGGCACAGATACGCAGTATTTT. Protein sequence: CSAWQGRGTDTQYF.

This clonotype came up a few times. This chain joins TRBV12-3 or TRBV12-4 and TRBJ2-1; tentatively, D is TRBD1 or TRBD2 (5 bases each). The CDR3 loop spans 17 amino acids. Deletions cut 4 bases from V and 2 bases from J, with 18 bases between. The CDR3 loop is CASSSILGTETYNEQFF. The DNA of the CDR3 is TGTGCCAGCAGTTCCATCTTGGGGACGGAGACCTACAATGAGCAGTTCTTC.

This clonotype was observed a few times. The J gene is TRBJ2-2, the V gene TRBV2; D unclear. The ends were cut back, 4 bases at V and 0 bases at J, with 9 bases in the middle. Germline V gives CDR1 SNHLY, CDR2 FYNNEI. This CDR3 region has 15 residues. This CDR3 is CASSGPGTNTGELFF. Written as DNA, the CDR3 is TGTGCCAGCAGTGGACCAGGCACGAACACCGGGGAGCTGTTTTTT.

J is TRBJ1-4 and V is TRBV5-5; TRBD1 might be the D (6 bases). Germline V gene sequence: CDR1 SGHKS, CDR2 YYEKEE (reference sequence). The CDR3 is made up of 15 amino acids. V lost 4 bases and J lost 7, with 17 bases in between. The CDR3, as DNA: TGTGCCAGCAGCCCTGGGGGCTTCCGGAGTGAAAAACTGTTTTTT. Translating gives CASSPGGFRSEKLFF.

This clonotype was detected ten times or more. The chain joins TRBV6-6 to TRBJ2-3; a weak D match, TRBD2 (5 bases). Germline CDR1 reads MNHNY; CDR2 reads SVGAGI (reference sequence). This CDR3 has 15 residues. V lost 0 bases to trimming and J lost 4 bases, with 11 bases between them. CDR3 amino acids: CASSYSRERADTQYF. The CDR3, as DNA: TGTGCCAGCAGTTACTCAAGGGAGCGTGCAGATACGCAGTATTTT.